Following are 2 T cell receptor beta chains from one sample sequenced in a study of beta chain features in type 1 diabetes. Broader study findings: In all four CD4+ subsets, TCRB CDR3 length was significantly, moderately reduced in type 1 diabetes.

Sequenced material consisted of expressed TCRB transcripts (all of the isolated RNA was reverse transcribed). This table comes from immunoSEQ multiplex PCR, and its TCRdb copy is limited to in-frame clones, with some not included. The data contain 300,000 to 450,000 clones, 8% to 10% of them singletons. These receptors lack a known antigen. Sequenced input: central memory CD4+ T cells from blood. These receptors were obtained from a man younger than 40 with type 1 diabetes.

This clone came up many times. The chain is built from TRBV11-2 and TRBJ2-3, with no clear D. CDR3 length: 14 residues. Trimming left V 4 bases short and J 4 bases short, with 12 bases between. Germline lookup yields CDR1 SGHAT and CDR2 FQNNGV. The CDR3 nucleotides read TGTGCCAGCAGCTACTTGGACCGGGCAGATACGCAGTATTTT. As protein: CASSYLDRADTQYF.

This sequence joins TRBV6-5 and TRBJ2-2; D perhaps matches TRBD2 (6 bases). Germline CDR1 is MNHEY and CDR2 is SVGAGI. V was shortened by 4 bases and J by 5 bases, with 17 bases between the two germline ends. This CDR3 is built from 16 residues. The CDR3 sequence: CASSFTTGTVTGELFF. CDR3 sequence (DNA): TGTGCCAGCAGTTTCACCACCGGGACTGTTACCGGGGAGCTGTTTTTT.